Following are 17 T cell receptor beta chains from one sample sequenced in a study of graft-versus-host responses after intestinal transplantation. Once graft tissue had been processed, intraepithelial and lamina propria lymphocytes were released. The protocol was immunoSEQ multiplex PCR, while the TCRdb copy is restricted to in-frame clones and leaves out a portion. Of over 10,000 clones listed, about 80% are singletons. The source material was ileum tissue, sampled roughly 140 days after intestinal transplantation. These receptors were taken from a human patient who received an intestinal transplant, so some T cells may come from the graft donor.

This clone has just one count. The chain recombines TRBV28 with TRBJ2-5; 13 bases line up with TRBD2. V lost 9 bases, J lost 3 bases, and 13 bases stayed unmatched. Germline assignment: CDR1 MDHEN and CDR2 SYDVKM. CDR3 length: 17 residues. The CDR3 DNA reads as TGTGCCAGTAATATCGGGACTAGCGGGGCAGGAAAAGAGACCCAGTACTTC. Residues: CASNIGTSGAGKETQYF.

The DNA for the CDR3 is TGTGCCTGGAGTGAAAAGACAGGGTTCGAGGGGACCCAGTACTTC. Translating gives CAWSEKTGFEGTQYF. The rearrangement uses TRBV30 and TRBJ2-5; 7 bases agree with TRBD1. CDR1 GTSNPN and CDR2 SVGIG come from the germline V gene (reference sequence). This CDR3 spans 15 amino acids. V lost 1 base and J lost 7; bases outside the gene matches: 12.

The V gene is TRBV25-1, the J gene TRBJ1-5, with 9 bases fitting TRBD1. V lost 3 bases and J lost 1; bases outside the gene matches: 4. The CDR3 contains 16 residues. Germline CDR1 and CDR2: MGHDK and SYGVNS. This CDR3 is CASSEDRGHSNQPQHF. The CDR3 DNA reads TGTGCCAGCAGTGAGGACAGGGGCCACAGCAATCAGCCCCAGCATTTT. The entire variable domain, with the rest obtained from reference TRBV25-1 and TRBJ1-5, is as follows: EADIYQTPRYLVIGTGKKITLECSQTMGHDKMYWYQQDPGMELHLIHYSYGVNSTEKGDLSSESTVSRIRTEHFPLTLESARPSHTSQYLCASSEDRGHSNQPQHFGDGTRLSIL.

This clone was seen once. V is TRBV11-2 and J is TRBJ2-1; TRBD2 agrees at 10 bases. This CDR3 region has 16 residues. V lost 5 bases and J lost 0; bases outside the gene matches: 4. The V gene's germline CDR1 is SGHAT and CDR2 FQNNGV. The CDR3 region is CASSPLAGSSYNEQFF. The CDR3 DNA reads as TGTGCCAGCAGCCCACTAGCGGGAAGCTCCTACAATGAGCAGTTCTTC.

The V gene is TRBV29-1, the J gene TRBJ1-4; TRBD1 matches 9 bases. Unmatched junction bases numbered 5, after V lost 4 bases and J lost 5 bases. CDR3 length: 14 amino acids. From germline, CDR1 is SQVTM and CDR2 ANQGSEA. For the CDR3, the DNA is TGCAGCGTTGTTGTCGGGACAGGGAATGAAAAACTGTTTTTT. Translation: CSVVVGTGNEKLFF. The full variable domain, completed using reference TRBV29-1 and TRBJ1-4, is SAVISQKPSRDICQRGTSLTIQCQVDSQVTMMFWYRQQPGQSLTLIATANQGSEATYESGFVIDKFPISRPNLTFSTLTVSNMSPEDSSIYLCSVVVGTGNEKLFFGSGTQLSVL.

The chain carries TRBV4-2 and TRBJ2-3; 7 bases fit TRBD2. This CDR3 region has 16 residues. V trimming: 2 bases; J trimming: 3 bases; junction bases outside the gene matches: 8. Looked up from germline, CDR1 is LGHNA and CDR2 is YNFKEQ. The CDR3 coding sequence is TGTGCCAGCAGCCAAACCCTAGCGGAGGGGACAGATACGCAGTATTTT. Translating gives CASSQTLAEGTDTQYF.

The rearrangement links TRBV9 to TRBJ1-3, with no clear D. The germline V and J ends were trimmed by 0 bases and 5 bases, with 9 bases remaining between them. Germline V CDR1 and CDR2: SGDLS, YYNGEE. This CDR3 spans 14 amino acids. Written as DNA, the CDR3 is TGTGCCAGCAGCGTAGGGCTCTTCAGAAACACCATATATTTT. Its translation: CASSVGLFRNTIYF.

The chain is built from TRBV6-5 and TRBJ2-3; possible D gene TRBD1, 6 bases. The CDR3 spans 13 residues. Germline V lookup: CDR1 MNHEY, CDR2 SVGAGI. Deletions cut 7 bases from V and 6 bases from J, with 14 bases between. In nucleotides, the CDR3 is TGTGCCAGCACTGCCCCAGGGGTGGATACGCAGTATTTT. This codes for CASTAPGVDTQYF.

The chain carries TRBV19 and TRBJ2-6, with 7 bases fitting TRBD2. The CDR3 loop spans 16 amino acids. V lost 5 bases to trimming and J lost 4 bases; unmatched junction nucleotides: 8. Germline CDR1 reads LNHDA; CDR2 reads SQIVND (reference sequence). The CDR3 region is CASSAGEGTGANVLTF. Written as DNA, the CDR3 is TGTGCCAGTAGTGCGGGGGAGGGCACCGGGGCCAACGTCCTGACTTTC.

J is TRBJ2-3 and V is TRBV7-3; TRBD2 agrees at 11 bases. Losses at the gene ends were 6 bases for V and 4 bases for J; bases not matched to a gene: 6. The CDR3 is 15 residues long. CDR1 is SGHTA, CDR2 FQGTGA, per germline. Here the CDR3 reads CASSSGGAMADTQYF. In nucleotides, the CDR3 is TGTGCCAGCAGTAGCGGGGGGGCAATGGCAGATACGCAGTATTTT.

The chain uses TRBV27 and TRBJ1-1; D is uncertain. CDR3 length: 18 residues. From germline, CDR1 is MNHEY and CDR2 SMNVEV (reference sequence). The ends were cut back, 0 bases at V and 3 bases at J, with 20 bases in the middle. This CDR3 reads CASSLSMHLGGLDTEAFF. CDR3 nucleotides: TGTGCCAGCAGTTTATCCATGCATCTGGGCGGGTTGGACACTGAAGCTTTCTTT.

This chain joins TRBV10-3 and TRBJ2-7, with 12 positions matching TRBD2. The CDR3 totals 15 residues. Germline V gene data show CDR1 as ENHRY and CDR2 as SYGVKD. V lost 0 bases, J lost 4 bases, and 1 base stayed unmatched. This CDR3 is CAISESTSGGYEQYF. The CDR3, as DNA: TGTGCCATCAGTGAGTCGACTAGCGGGGGTTACGAGCAGTACTTC.

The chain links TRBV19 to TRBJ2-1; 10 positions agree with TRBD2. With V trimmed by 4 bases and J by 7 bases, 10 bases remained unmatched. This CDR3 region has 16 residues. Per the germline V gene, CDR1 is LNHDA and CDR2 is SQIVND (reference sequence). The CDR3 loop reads CASSNPAGGGRNEQFF. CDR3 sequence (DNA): TGTGCCAGTAGTAACCCAGCGGGGGGGGGTAGGAATGAGCAGTTCTTC.

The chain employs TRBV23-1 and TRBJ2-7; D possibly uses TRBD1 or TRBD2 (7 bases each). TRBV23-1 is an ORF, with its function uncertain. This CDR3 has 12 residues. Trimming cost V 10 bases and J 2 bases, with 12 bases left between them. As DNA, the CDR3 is TGCGCCATCAGGGGGGGGGCCTACGAGCAGTACTTC. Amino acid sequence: CAIRGGAYEQYF.

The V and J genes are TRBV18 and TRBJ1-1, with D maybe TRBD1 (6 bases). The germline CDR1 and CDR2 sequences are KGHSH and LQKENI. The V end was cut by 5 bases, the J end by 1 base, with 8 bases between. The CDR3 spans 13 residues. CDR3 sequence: CASSSTGNTEAFF. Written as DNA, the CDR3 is TGTGCCAGCTCATCGACAGGGAACACTGAAGCTTTCTTT.

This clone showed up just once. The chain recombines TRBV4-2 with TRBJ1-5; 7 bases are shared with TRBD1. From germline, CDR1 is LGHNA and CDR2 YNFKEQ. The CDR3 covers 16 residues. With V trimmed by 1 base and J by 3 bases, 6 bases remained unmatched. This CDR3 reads CASSQVRDSLNQPQHF. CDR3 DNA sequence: TGTGCCAGCAGCCAAGTGAGGGACAGCCTCAATCAGCCCCAGCATTTT.

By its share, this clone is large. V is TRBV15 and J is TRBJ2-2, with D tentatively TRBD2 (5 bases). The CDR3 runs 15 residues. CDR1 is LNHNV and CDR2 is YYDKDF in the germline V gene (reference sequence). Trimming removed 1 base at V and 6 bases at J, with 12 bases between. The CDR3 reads CATSRVRAGAGELFF. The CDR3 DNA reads TGTGCCACCAGCAGAGTGAGGGCCGGTGCCGGGGAGCTGTTTTTT. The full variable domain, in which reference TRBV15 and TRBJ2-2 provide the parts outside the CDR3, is DAMVIQNPRYQVTQFGKPVTLSCSQTLNHNVMYWYQQKSSQAPKLLFHYYDKDFNNEADTPDNFQSRRPNTSFCFLDIRSPGLGDTAMYLCATSRVRAGAGELFFGEGSRLTVL.